One and the same sample provided the 14 T cell receptor beta chains below, sequenced in a study of T-cell memory formation after mild COVID-19. TCRdb recomputed calls from the 5' RACE reads with MiXCR, one row per CDR3 protein. The data contain a few hundred thousand distinct CDR3 sequences, about 21% of them singletons. Material: PBMCs or a T cell subset sorted from them (not recorded which). The receptors were gathered from an adult woman who had mild COVID-19 (a few samples of this study predate the infection). Cell type and time point are not known.

The genes are TRBV7-9 and TRBJ1-1, with D tentatively TRBD1 (6 bases). V was shortened by 1 base and J by 1 base, with 10 bases between the two germline ends. Germline CDR1 and CDR2: SEHNR and FQNEAQ (reference sequence). The CDR3 runs 15 residues. This CDR3 is CASSLVGAGNTEAFF. DNA for the CDR3: TGTGCCAGCAGCTTAGTGGGGGCGGGGAACACTGAAGCTTTCTTT.

This clonotype has only a few counts. The genes are TRBV20-1 and TRBJ1-1; no definite D call. The CDR3 sequence is 14 residues long. The V end was cut by 3 bases, the J end by 3 bases, with 14 bases between. Germline assignment: CDR1 DFQATT and CDR2 SNEGSKA (reference sequence). CDR3: CSASDFREDTEAFF. DNA for the CDR3: TGCAGTGCTAGTGACTTTCGGGAGGACACTGAAGCTTTCTTT.

The gene calls are TRBV9 and TRBJ2-3; D call uncertain. The CDR3 consists of 17 residues. Germline V CDR1 and CDR2: SGDLS, YYNGEE. V dropped 3 bases and J dropped 2 bases, with 19 bases sitting between them. The CDR3 nucleotides read TGTGCCAGCAGCGGTTCTAGACACAGTTTCCCCACAGATACGCAGTATTTT. It translates to CASSGSRHSFPTDTQYF.

This sequence joins TRBV30 and TRBJ1-1; D is uncertain. Germline lookup yields CDR1 GTSNPN and CDR2 SVGIG (reference sequence). There are 11 residues in the CDR3. V shed 2 bases and J shed 0 bases, with 1 base lying between them. CDR3 DNA sequence: TGTGCCTGGAGTCTGAACACTGAAGCTTTCTTT. Translated: CAWSLNTEAFF.

At least ten counts were recorded for this clonotype. The chain links TRBV7-9 to TRBJ2-2; tentatively, D is TRBD2 (6 bases). Trimming removed 0 bases at V and 4 bases at J, with 6 bases between. This CDR3 contains 14 residues. Germline-derived CDR1 and CDR2 are SEHNR and FQNEAQ (reference sequence). This CDR3 is CASSLAGGTGELFF. CDR3 DNA sequence: TGTGCCAGCAGCTTAGCGGGGGGCACCGGGGAGCTGTTTTTT.

The chain carries TRBV6-2 or TRBV6-3 and TRBJ2-5; either TRBD1 or TRBD2 may supply D (5 bases each). CDR3 length: 17 residues. The germline V gene has CDR1 MNHEY and CDR2 SVGEGT. Trimming removed 0 bases from V and 0 bases from J, with 14 bases in between. CDR3 loop: CASSYSEDGGDQETQYF. CDR3 in DNA: TGTGCCAGCAGTTACTCGGAGGATGGGGGAGACCAAGAGACCCAGTACTTC.

This clonotype came up a few times. The chain combines TRBV12-5 with TRBJ1-1; D is ambiguous. CDR1 is LGHNT and CDR2 is FRNRAP in the germline V gene. With 3 bases removed from V and 0 bases from J, the gap between germline ends came to 8 bases. This CDR3 contains 14 residues. The CDR3 here is CASGLDTLNTEAFF. For the CDR3, the DNA is TGTGCTAGTGGTTTAGACACCTTGAACACTGAAGCTTTCTTT.

CDR3 protein: CASDRDNSYEQYF. In nucleotides, the CDR3 is TGTGCCAGCGACAGGGATAACTCCTACGAGCAGTACTTC. The J gene is TRBJ2-7, the V gene TRBV2; 7 bases are shared with TRBD1. Germline V CDR1 and CDR2: SNHLY, FYNNEI. The junction had 4 bases not matched to a gene; V was cut back by 8 bases and J by 0 bases. The CDR3 loop spans 13 amino acids.

This clonotype was counted only a few times. This may arise from a read error, as a much more abundant clone is one base away. The chain uses TRBV7-9 and TRBJ1-1, with D possibly TRBD1 on 6 matching bases. The germline V gene encodes CDR1 SEHNR and CDR2 FQNEAQ (reference sequence). The CDR3 totals 14 residues. With 5 bases removed from V and 3 bases from J, the gap between germline ends came to 13 bases. This CDR3 is CASSQEGGHTEAFF. DNA of the CDR3: TGTGCCAGCAGCCAAGAGGGGGGGCACACTGAAGCTTTCTTT.

This clonotype occurred a few times. This sequence joins TRBV3-1 and TRBJ2-7, with 8 bases fitting TRBD2. J gave up 9 bases and V 0 bases, and 10 bases lay outside the gene matches. The CDR3 contains 15 residues. The germline V gene has CDR1 LGHDT and CDR2 YNNKEL (reference sequence). This CDR3 is CASSQDLTGGNRQYF. DNA for the CDR3: TGTGCCAGCAGCCAAGATTTAACGGGGGGGAATCGGCAGTACTTC.

This chain uses TRBV20-1 with TRBJ2-2, with 9 bases lining up with TRBD1. V dropped 2 bases and J dropped 4; count of bases not matched to a gene: 2. Germline lookup yields CDR1 DFQATT and CDR2 SNEGSKA (reference sequence). This CDR3 spans 14 amino acids. The CDR3 DNA reads TGCAGTGCTAGACAGACAGGGGGCACCGGGGAGCTGTTTTTT. Translation gives CSARQTGGTGELFF.

This clonotype has a handful of counts. The CDR3 loop reads CSARDTHREGGYTEAFF. In DNA form, the CDR3 reads TGCAGTGCTAGAGATACCCACCGCGAGGGAGGGTACACTGAAGCTTTCTTT. The chain carries TRBV20-1 and TRBJ1-1; D remains unclear. This CDR3 has 17 amino acids. The germline V gene encodes CDR1 DFQATT and CDR2 SNEGSKA (reference sequence). Trimming took off 0 bases at V and 3 bases at J, with 20 bases between the two ends.

This clonotype was counted only a few times. J is TRBJ2-7 and V is TRBV6-5, with 10 bases identical to TRBD1. CDR3 length equals 14 residues. V gave up 5 bases and J gave up 6 bases; unmatched junction bases: 7. Germline-derived CDR1 and CDR2 are MNHEY and SVGAGI. CDR3 in DNA: TGTGCCAGCAGTGAGGACAGGGGGTCGCTCGAGCAGTACTTC. It yields the protein CASSEDRGSLEQYF.

V is TRBV7-9 and J is TRBJ1-5; tentative D call: TRBD1 (5 bases). The CDR3 is made up of 14 amino acids. V was pared by 4 bases and J by 4 bases, with 11 bases between. The germline V gene encodes CDR1 SEHNR and CDR2 FQNEAQ (reference sequence). CDR3 loop: CASSYGTGNQPQHF. CDR3 nucleotide sequence: TGTGCCAGCAGCTATGGGACGGGTAATCAGCCCCAGCATTTT.